These T cell receptor beta chains were read from a single sample in a study of T cells and copy number aberrations in small-cell lung cancer. Data came from immunoSEQ multiplex PCR; TCRdb stores just in-frame clones and leaves some out. The data hold over 950 clones, with 70% to 85% observed a single time. The source material was tumor tissue. Every receptor here comes from a man in his sixties with small cell lung cancer. CDR3s include the opening cysteine and the closing phenylalanine or tryptophan. D genes are given only for firm matches. Clone size is given for some rows only: seen once, a few or many times, or a class if the clone is expanded.

size	D	J	V	DNA	CDR3
.	.	TRBJ2-3	TRBV9	TGTGCCAGCTCATCGTTTGACCAGCAGACAGATACGCAGTATTTT	CASSSFDQQTDTQYF
.	.	TRBJ2-1	TRBV19	TGTGCCAGTAGTATCACAGGTTGGGGCAATGAGCAGTTCTTC	CASSITGWGNEQFF
once	.	TRBJ1-1	TRBV11-2	TGTGCCAGCAGCTTAGAACCAGGGCCCACTGAAGCTTTCTTT	CASSLEPGPTEAFF
.	TRBD1	TRBJ2-7	TRBV5-1	TGCGCCAGCAGCTTCGGGACAGGGGGCATCAACGAGCAGTACTTC	CASSFGTGGINEQYF
.	TRBD2	TRBJ2-2	TRBV9	TGTGCCAGCAGCGGAGCGGGGGGCGACACCGGGGAGCTGTTTTTT	CASSGAGGDTGELFF
.	TRBD1	TRBJ1-2	TRBV2	TGTGCCAGCGGACAGGGTAGTTACTATGGCTACACCTTC	CASGQGSYYGYTF
.	.	TRBJ2-7	TRBV15	TGTGCCACCAGCCCAGGCCTGGGCTACGAGCAGTACTTC	CATSPGLGYEQYF
.	.	TRBJ1-1	TRBV18	TGTGCCAGCTCACCCTTTCAGGGAAGTCGGGACACTGAAGCTTTCTTT	CASSPFQGSRDTEAFF
.	.	TRBJ2-1	TRBV18	TGTGCCAGCTCACCACCGTTTTTGCGGGGGCACCACAATGAGCAGTTCTTC	CASSPPFLRGHHNEQFF
.	.	TRBJ2-3	TRBV4-2	TGTGCCAGCGGGGGGGCCAGGGAGACAGATACGCAGTATTTT	CASGGARETDTQYF
once	.	TRBJ2-2	TRBV10-1	TGCGCCAGCAGTGAATATACGAACACCGGGGAGCTGTTTTTT	CASSEYTNTGELFF
.	TRBD1	TRBJ2-7	TRBV28	TGTGCCAGCAGGTATGACAGGGCACCCTACGAGCAGTACTTC	CASRYDRAPYEQYF
.	.	TRBJ2-7	TRBV7-9	TGTGCCAGCAGCCCGGACAGTCTGAGCTACGAGCAGTACTTC	CASSPDSLSYEQYF
.	TRBD2	TRBJ2-7	TRBV5-1	TGCGCCAGCAGCCTAACTAGCGGGAGGTCCATGACCTACGAGCAGTACTTC	CASSLTSGRSMTYEQYF
.	.	TRBJ1-3	TRBV10-3	TGTGCCACGTTCCGGGGCAGCTCTGGAAACACCATATATTTT	CATFRGSSGNTIYF
.	TRBD1	TRBJ1-4	TRBV2	TGTGCCAGCGGGGACGGGACAGCGGTTGAAAAACTGTTTTTT	CASGDGTAVEKLFF
few	.	TRBJ2-2	TRBV30	TGTGCCTGGAGTGACCCCATCAGGGACGGGGCCGGGGAGCTGTTTTTT	CAWSDPIRDGAGELFF
.	.	TRBJ2-1	TRBV11-3	TGTGCCAGCAGCTTAGAAAGCAGCTCCTACAATGAGCAGTTCTTC	CASSLESSSYNEQFF
.	TRBD1	TRBJ1-6	TRBV30	TGTGCCTTTGACAGGGGTATCGCCTATAATTCACCCCTCCACTTT	CAFDRGIAYNSPLHF
.	.	TRBJ2-5	TRBV21-1	TGTGCCAGCAGCAAAAGCGGGGCTGGGGGAGAGACCCAGTACTTC	CASSKSGAGGETQYF
.	TRBD2	TRBJ2-3	TRBV9	TGTGCCAGCAGCGAGTCCCTTAAAGCGGGGGGGCCAGCAGATACGCAGTATTTT	CASSESLKAGGPADTQYF
.	.	TRBJ2-2	TRBV9	TGTGCCAGCAGCGTAGAGCCCAGCCCGACCGGGGAGCTGTTTTTT	CASSVEPSPTGELFF
.	TRBD1	TRBJ2-7	TRBV7-2	TGTGCCAGCAGCTCCGGGACAGGAACCTACGAGCAGTACTTC	CASSSGTGTYEQYF
.	.	TRBJ2-3	TRBV7-8	TGTGCCAGCAGCTTAGTTCCGATAGATACGCAGTATTTT	CASSLVPIDTQYF
.	.	TRBJ1-4	TRBV6-5	TGTGCCAGCAGTTCCCGGGTTCTGAATGAAAAACTGTTTTTT	CASSSRVLNEKLFF
.	.	TRBJ2-7	TRBV6-1	TGTGCCAGCAGTGTTGGTGGGGGTCCCTACGAGCAGTACTTC	CASSVGGGPYEQYF
.	TRBD2	TRBJ2-1	TRBV5-1	TGCGCCAGCAGCTTTCGCTCTAGCGGGACGAGGAATGAGCAGTTCTTC	CASSFRSSGTRNEQFF
.	.	TRBJ2-7	TRBV6-5	TGTGCCAGCAGCCAGGGACGCGAGCAGTACTTC	CASSQGREQYF
.	.	TRBJ2-2	TRBV28	TGTGCCAGCAGTGTCCAATCGAACACCGGGGAGCTGTTTTTT	CASSVQSNTGELFF
once	.	TRBJ1-5	TRBV29-1	TGCAGCGTGGTGGACACTGATCGCAATCAGCCCCAGCATTTT	CSVVDTDRNQPQHF
.	.	TRBJ2-7	TRBV7-9	TGTGCCAGCAGCTTCCTAGGGTGCGAGCAGTACTTC	CASSFLGCEQYF
few	TRBD2	TRBJ2-7	TRBV19	TGTGCCAGTAGTGCGACTAGCGGACACTACGAGCAGTACTTC	CASSATSGHYEQYF
.	.	TRBJ1-1	TRBV5-4	TGTGCCAGCAGCTCCCCATATAAGTTGCCCACTGAAGCTTTCTTT	CASSSPYKLPTEAFF
.	TRBD1	TRBJ2-7	TRBV5-6	TGTGCCAGCAGCCTCGACAGGGGAAGCGAGCAGTACTTC	CASSLDRGSEQYF
once	TRBD1	TRBJ2-2	TRBV10-3	TGTGCCGTTGGGACAGGGAACACCGGGGAGCTGTTTTTT	CAVGTGNTGELFF
once	.	TRBJ2-5	TRBV28	TGTGCCAGCAGTTATAGGTTTTTTCAAGAGACCCAGTACTTC	CASSYRFFQETQYF
.	.	TRBJ2-5	TRBV19	TGTGCCAGTAGTATCTCTTTACTACAGGGAGCTCAAGAGACCCAGTACTTC	CASSISLLQGAQETQYF